The 11 T cell receptor beta chains listed next were all sequenced from one sample in a study of cytomegalovirus exposure and HLA in healthy donors (dated by TCRdb to 2017 to 2019). Receptor amplification or capture employed the immunoSEQ multiplex PCR assay. For the multiplex PCR, a mixture combining 60 forward primers for TCR Vbeta segments and 13 reverse primers for TCR Jbeta segments was used. The table was pulled from immuneACCESS by TCRdb, which kept in-frame rearrangements only. Such tables lose some clones; where checked, under half of the loss comes from unresolved V genes, and the rest has no known cause. The sample contains 140,000 to 150,000 clones, 60% to 80% of them found a single time. The ten largest account for 1.5% to 2% of the sample. Sample: PBMCs. These receptors originate from a woman in her 30s in good health and CMV-seronegative.

The chain couples TRBV5-1 to TRBJ1-1; 11 positions match TRBD1. The CDR3 totals 15 residues. CDR1 and CDR2 from the germline V gene are SGHRS and YFSETQ. Losses at the gene ends were 7 bases for V and 1 base for J; bases not matched to a gene: 6. CDR3 protein: CASLGTGGENTEAFF. CDR3 sequence (DNA): TGCGCCAGCCTTGGGACAGGGGGGGAGAACACTGAAGCTTTCTTT.

Points on this clone: Other DNA sequences in the same sample also yield this CDR3. This chain uses TRBV5-1 with TRBJ1-3; D is unclear. Germline-derived CDR1 and CDR2 are SGHRS and YFSETQ. The length of the CDR3 is 14 residues. With 0 bases removed from V and 1 base from J, the gap between germline ends came to 5 bases. The CDR3 reads CASSLGGSGNTIYF. For the CDR3, the DNA is TGCGCCAGCAGCTTGGGAGGGTCTGGAAACACCATATATTTT.

The chain links TRBV7-2 to TRBJ2-7; perhaps TRBD1 as D (6 bases). This CDR3 spans 13 amino acids. V was clipped by 5 bases and J by 4 bases, with 12 bases between them. From germline, CDR1 is SGHTA and CDR2 FQGNSA. CDR3 bases: TGTGCCAGCAGCGGGGACACTAAATACGAGCAGTACTTC. Protein sequence: CASSGDTKYEQYF.

The V gene is TRBV15, the J gene TRBJ2-4, with D possibly matching TRBD1 (7 bases). Germline lookup yields CDR1 LNHNV and CDR2 YYDKDF (reference sequence). V was pared by 5 bases and J by 11 bases, with 22 bases between. The CDR3 extends over 15 amino acids. CDR3 bases: TGTGCCACCAGCTCGCGGCCAGGGGGGATTTTTTTTCAGTACTTC. As protein: CATSSRPGGIFFQYF.

The V gene is TRBV18, the J gene TRBJ1-2; D might be TRBD1 (6 bases). This CDR3 is 14 amino acids long. Trimming left V 6 bases short and J 3 bases short, with 14 bases between. Germline V gene lookup returns CDR1 KGHSH and CDR2 LQKENI. The CDR3 DNA reads as TGTGCCAGCTCGCGGACAGACCTAGACTATGGCTACACCTTC. It translates to CASSRTDLDYGYTF.

In this sample, this clone turned up a few times. This sequence joins TRBV6-5 and TRBJ2-3, with D uncertain. The CDR3 consists of 12 residues. The V and J ends lost 8 bases and 6 bases respectively, with 12 bases between them. Germline assignment: CDR1 MNHEY and CDR2 SVGAGI. CDR3 protein: CASYSTWDTQYF. CDR3 bases: TGTGCCAGCTACAGCACATGGGATACGCAGTATTTT.

The chain couples TRBV7-2 to TRBJ1-4; D is unresolved. The CDR3 runs to 15 residues. Germline-derived CDR1 and CDR2 are SGHTA and FQGNSA. V was shortened by 3 bases and J by 5 bases, with 13 bases between the two germline ends. CDR3 coding DNA: TGTGCCAGCAGCTTGGGCGGACTTAGCAATGAAAAACTGTTTTTT. This gives the protein CASSLGGLSNEKLFF. Full variable domain (missing parts from reference TRBV7-2 and TRBJ1-4): GAGVSQSPSNKVTEKGKDVELRCDPISGHTALYWYRQSLGQGLEFLIYFQGNSAPDKSGLPSDRFSAERTGGSVSTLTIQRTQQEDSAVYLCASSLGGLSNEKLFFGSGTQLSVL.

The chain uses TRBV2 and TRBJ2-7; TRBD1 matches 7 bases. CDR3 length equals 14 residues. V trimming: 6 bases; J trimming: 5 bases; junction bases outside the gene matches: 10. CDR1 is SNHLY and CDR2 is FYNNEI in the germline V gene. The CDR3 DNA is TGTGCCAGCAGAGAACAGGGGCCTGGCGACGAGCAGTACTTC. Translating it yields CASREQGPGDEQYF.

The chain is built from TRBV4-1 and TRBJ1-3, with D possibly TRBD1 on 6 matching bases. V was pared by 0 bases and J by 8 bases, with 14 bases between. This CDR3 is built from 15 residues. Germline V lookup: CDR1 MGHRA, CDR2 YSYEKL. The CDR3 spells CASSQDRGGGYTIYF. CDR3 bases: TGCGCCAGCAGCCAAGACAGGGGCGGAGGTTACACCATATATTTT.

The chain carries TRBV19 and TRBJ1-1; the D is unclear. Trimming stripped 7 bases from V and 2 bases from J, with 14 bases between. Germline CDR1 LNHDA, CDR2 SQIVND (reference sequence). CDR3 size: 14 residues. CDR3 DNA: TGTGCCAGTACGGAGAACCTCCCCAACACTGAAGCTTTCTTT. This gives the protein CASTENLPNTEAFF.

This clone has only one observation. This sequence joins TRBV7-2 and TRBJ2-7, with 10 bases aligning to TRBD2. The CDR3 covers 14 residues. Germline V gene sequence: CDR1 SGHTA, CDR2 FQGNSA. V lost 4 bases to trimming and J lost 0 bases; unmatched junction nucleotides: 0. CDR3 region: CASSSSGGSYEQYF. The CDR3 DNA is TGTGCCAGCAGCTCTAGCGGGGGCTCCTACGAGCAGTACTTC.